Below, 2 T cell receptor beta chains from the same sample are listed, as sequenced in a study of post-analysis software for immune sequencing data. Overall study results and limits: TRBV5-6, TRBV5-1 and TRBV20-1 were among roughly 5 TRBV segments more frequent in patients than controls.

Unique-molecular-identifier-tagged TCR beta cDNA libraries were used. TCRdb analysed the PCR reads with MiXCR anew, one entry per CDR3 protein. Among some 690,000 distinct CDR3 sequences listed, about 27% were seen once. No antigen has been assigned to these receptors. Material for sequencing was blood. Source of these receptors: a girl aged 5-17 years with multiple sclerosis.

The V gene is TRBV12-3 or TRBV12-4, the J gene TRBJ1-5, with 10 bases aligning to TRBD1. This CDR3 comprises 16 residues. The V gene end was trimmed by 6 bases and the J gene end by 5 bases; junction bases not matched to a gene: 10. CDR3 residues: CASSIGTGVRHQPQHF. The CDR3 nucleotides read TGTGCCAGCAGCATCGGGACAGGGGTACGACATCAGCCCCAGCATTTT.

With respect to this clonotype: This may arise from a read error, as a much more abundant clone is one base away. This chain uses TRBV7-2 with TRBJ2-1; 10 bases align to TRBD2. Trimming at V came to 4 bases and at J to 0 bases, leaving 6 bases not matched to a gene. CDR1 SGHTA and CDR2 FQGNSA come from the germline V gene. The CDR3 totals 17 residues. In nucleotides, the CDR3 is TGTACCAGCAGCTCTACCAGCGGGGGGGGCTCCTACAATGAGCAGTTCTTC. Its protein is CTSSSTSGGGSYNEQFF.